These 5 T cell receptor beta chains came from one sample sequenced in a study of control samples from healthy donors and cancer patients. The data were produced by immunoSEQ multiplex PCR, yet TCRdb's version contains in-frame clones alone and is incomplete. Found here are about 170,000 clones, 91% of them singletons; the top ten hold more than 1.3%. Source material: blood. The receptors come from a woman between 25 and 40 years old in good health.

CDR3 nucleotide sequence: TGTGCCAGCAGCCTCGGACACGGGAACACTGAAGCTTTCTTT. This translates into CASSLGHGNTEAFF. The chain employs TRBV4-2 and TRBJ1-1, with a tentative D call TRBD1 (5 bases). CDR1 is LGHNA and CDR2 is YNFKEQ in the germline V gene. This CDR3 is 14 amino acids long. With 4 bases removed from V and 1 base from J, the gap between germline ends came to 10 bases.

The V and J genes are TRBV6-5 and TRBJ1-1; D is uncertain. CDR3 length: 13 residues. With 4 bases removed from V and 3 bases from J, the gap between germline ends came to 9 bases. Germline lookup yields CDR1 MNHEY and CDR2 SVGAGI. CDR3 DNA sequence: TGTGCCAGCAGTTTAACAGTCGACACTGAAGCTTTCTTT. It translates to CASSLTVDTEAFF.

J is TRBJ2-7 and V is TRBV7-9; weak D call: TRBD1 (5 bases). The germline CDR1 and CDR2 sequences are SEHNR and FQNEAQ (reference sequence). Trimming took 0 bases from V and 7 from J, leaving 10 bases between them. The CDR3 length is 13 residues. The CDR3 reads CASSLAGRREQYF. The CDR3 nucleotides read TGTGCCAGCAGCTTAGCGGGGCGGCGAGAGCAGTACTTC.

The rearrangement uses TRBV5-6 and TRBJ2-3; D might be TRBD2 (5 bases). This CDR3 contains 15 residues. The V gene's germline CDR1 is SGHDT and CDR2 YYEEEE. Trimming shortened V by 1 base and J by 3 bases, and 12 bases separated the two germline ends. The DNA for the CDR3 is TGTGCCAGCAGCTTGCGCGAGTCGGGGACAGATACGCAGTATTTT. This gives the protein CASSLRESGTDTQYF.

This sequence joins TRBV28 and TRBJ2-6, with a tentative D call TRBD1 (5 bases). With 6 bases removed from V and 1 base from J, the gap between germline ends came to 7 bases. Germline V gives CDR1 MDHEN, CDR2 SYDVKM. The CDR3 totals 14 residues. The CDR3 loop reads CASRKGSGANVLTF. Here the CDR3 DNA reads TGTGCCAGCAGAAAGGGGTCTGGGGCCAACGTCCTGACTTTC.